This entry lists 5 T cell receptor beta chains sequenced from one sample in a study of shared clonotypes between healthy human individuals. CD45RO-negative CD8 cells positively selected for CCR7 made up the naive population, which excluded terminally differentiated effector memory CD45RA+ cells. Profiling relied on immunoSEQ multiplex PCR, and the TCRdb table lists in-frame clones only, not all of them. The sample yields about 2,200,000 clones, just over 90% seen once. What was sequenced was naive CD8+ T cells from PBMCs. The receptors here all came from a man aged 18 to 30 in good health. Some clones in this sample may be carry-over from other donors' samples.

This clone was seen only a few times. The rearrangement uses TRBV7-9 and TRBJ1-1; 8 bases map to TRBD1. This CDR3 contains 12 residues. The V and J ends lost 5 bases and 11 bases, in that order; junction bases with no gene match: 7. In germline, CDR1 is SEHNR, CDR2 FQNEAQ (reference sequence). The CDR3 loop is CASSPGTGGAFF. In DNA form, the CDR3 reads TGTGCCAGCAGCCCCGGGACAGGTGGTGCTTTCTTT.

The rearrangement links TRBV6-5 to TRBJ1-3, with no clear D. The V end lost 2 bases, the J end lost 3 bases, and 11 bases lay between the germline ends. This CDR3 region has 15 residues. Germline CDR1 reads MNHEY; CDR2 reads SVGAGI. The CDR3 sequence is CASSYDFQLGNTIYF. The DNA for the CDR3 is TGTGCCAGCAGTTACGATTTCCAACTTGGAAACACCATATATTTT.

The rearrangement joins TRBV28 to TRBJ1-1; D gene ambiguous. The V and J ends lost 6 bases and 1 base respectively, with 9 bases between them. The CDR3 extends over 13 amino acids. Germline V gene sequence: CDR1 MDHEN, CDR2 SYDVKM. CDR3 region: CASSRAPNTEAFF. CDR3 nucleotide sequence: TGTGCCAGCAGCCGGGCCCCGAACACTGAAGCTTTCTTT.

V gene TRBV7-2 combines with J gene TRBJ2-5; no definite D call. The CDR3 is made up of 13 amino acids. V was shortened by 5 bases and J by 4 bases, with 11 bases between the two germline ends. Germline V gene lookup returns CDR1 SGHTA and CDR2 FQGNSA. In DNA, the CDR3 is TGTGCCAGCAGCCCCCTGGCGGCAGAGACCCAGTACTTC. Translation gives CASSPLAAETQYF. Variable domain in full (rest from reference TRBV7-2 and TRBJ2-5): GAGVSQSPSNKVTEKGKDVELRCDPISGHTALYWYRQSLGQGLEFLIYFQGNSAPDKSGLPSDRFSAERTGGSVSTLTIQRTQQEDSAVYLCASSPLAAETQYFGPGTRLLVL.

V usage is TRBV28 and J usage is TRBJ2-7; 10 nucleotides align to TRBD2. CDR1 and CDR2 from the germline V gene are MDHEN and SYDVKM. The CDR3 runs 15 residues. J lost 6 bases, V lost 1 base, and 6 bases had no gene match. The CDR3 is CASSLFASGSSEQYF. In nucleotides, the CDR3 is TGTGCCAGCAGTTTATTCGCTAGCGGGAGCTCCGAGCAGTACTTC.